These 5 T cell receptor beta chains were all obtained from the same sample, sequenced in a study of identical twins. MiXCR, applied by TCRdb to the 5' RACE reads, yields one record per CDR3 protein. Among around 300,000 distinct CDR3 sequences, around 8.8% were seen once, and the ten largest hold around 2.1%. This sample was shared with a second study, whose subject was yellow fever vaccine responses in identical twins.

Sequencing was carried out using memory (CD45RO+) T cells sorted from blood. These receptors were taken from a woman between 18 and 30 years old in good health.

This clonotype was seen only a few times. The V gene is TRBV7-2, the J gene TRBJ2-2, with TRBD2 matching over 8 bases. V shed 5 bases and J 5 bases; nucleotides not matched to a gene: 7. Germline CDR1 and CDR2: SGHTA and FQGNSA. This CDR3 has 15 amino acids. CDR3 coding DNA: TGTGCCAGCAGCGGTGGGACTAGGAGGACCGGGGAGCTGTTTTTT. Protein: CASSGGTRRTGELFF.

This clonotype has just a few counts. The chain combines TRBV7-6 with TRBJ2-2; D may be TRBD2 (5 bases). Trimming pared 5 bases from V and 5 bases from J, leaving 18 bases between. This CDR3 comprises 16 residues. The germline gives CDR1 SGHVS, CDR2 FNYEAQ. The CDR3 sequence: CASSLLGSSLTGELFF. The CDR3 coding sequence is TGTGCCAGCAGCCTACTAGGGAGTTCTCTTACCGGGGAGCTGTTTTTT.

The gene calls are TRBV5-7 and TRBJ2-4, with D possibly being TRBD1 or TRBD2 (5 bases each). TRBV5-7 is an ORF, with its function uncertain. The length of the CDR3 is 15 residues. Trimming removed 8 bases at V and 0 bases at J, with 15 bases between. CDR3 residues: CARGSGPLAKNIQYF. As DNA, the CDR3 is TGTGCCAGGGGCTCGGGGCCTCTAGCCAAAAACATTCAGTACTTC.

The rearrangement joins TRBV12-3 or TRBV12-4 to TRBJ2-4, with 7 bases identical to TRBD2. V lost 6 bases, J lost 6 bases, and 11 bases stayed unmatched. This CDR3 spans 15 amino acids. CDR3 amino acids: CASSLGGGSGNIQYF. The CDR3 DNA reads as TGTGCCAGCAGCCTGGGGGGAGGGTCGGGAAACATTCAGTACTTC.

In its sample, this clonotype was seen many times. The rearrangement links TRBV5-1 to TRBJ1-5; TRBD1 might be the D (6 bases). The CDR3 sequence is 16 residues long. CDR1 SGHRS and CDR2 YFSETQ come from the germline V gene. Trimming removed 4 bases at V and 7 bases at J, with 21 bases between. The CDR3 loop reads CASSPGVTGSDQPQHF. The DNA of the CDR3 is TGCGCCAGCAGCCCCGGAGTTACAGGGAGCGACCAGCCCCAGCATTTT. Filled out from reference TRBV5-1 and TRBJ1-5, the complete variable domain reads KAGVTQTPRYLIKTRGQQVTLSCSPISGHRSVSWYQQTPGQGLQFLFEYFSETQRNKGNFPGRFSGRQFSNSRSEMNVSTLELGDSALYLCASSPGVTGSDQPQHFGDGTRLSIL.